This T cell receptor (beta chain) was recovered during a study of shared clonotypes between healthy human individuals. TCRdb's copy holds only in-frame clones and misses some; the assay was immunoSEQ multiplex PCR. The sample has about 750,000 clones, over 90% seen once. The CDR3 contains 15 residues. Trimming stripped 5 bases from V and 4 bases from J, with 17 bases between. CDR1 is SGHTA, CDR2 FQGNSA, per germline. Study-level results: The study found lower generation probabilities in non-shared clonotypes than in those shared by all four donors. Around 5% of naive CD4 clonotypes were common to four donors.

On this clone: What it binds is not known.

Terminally differentiated effector memory CD45RA+ cells were excluded by CCR7 positive selection of CD45RO-negative cells. The rearrangement links TRBV7-2 to TRBJ1-2; weak D call: TRBD1 (6 bases). The receptor was derived from a man aged 25-45 years in good health. The sequenced sample consisted of naive CD8+ T cells sorted from blood. The DNA of the CDR3 is TGTGCCAGCAGCGCCCGGACAGAGCGAGGCTATGGCTACACCTTC. It specifies CASSARTERGYGYTF.